This TCR beta chain was retrieved from a study of immune heterogeneity within non-small cell lung tumors. As for the study in general: Several squamous cell carcinomas, around ten non-squamous carcinomas and 1 not otherwise specified made up the tumors.

This clonotype occurred many times. Its antigen remains unknown. The study's findings and limits: Largely different high-frequency T-cell receptor beta clonotypes were found between individual patients. Site-unique high-frequency clones occurred alongside identical dominant CDR3 beta clonotypes that recurred across tumor sites within a patient.

TCR beta CDR3 amplification used multiplex PCR with 32 V and 13 J primers. TCRdb re-analysed the multiplex PCR reads in MiXCR, keeping a single row per CDR3 protein. This table holds 12,000 to 15,000 distinct CDR3 sequences, approximately 30% found once. Per the germline V gene, CDR1 is MNHEY and CDR2 is SVGEGT. The CDR3 has 12 amino acids. V was shortened by 7 bases and J by 3 bases, with 10 bases between the two germline ends. The authors used roughly 600 ng of bulk tumor genomic DNA per sample as template. Primary tumors were biopsied several times each, far apart, intraoperatively. Samples came from untreated patients having curative surgery for newly diagnosed non-small cell lung cancer. Everyone who gave samples had just been diagnosed with non-small cell lung cancer and was having surgery with curative intent.

The sequence was collected from a woman between 50 and 59 years old with non-small cell lung cancer. The chain is built from TRBV6-2 or TRBV6-3 and TRBJ2-7; the D is unclear. The sample taken for sequencing was lung tumor tissue. The CDR3: CASISSLYEQYF. The CDR3 coding sequence is TGTGCCAGCATAAGCTCTCTCTACGAGCAGTACTTC.